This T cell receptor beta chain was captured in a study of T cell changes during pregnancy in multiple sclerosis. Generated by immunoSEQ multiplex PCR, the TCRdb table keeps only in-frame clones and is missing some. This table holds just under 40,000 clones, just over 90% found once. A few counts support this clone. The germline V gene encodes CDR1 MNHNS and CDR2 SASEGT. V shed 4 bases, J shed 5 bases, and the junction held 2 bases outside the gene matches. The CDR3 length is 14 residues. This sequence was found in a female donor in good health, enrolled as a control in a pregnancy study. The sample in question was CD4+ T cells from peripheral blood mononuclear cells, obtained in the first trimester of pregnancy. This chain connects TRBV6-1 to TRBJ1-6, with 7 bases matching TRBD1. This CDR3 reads CASSGQGHNSPLHF. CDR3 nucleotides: TGTGCCAGCAGTGGACAGGGCCATAATTCACCCCTCCACTTT.